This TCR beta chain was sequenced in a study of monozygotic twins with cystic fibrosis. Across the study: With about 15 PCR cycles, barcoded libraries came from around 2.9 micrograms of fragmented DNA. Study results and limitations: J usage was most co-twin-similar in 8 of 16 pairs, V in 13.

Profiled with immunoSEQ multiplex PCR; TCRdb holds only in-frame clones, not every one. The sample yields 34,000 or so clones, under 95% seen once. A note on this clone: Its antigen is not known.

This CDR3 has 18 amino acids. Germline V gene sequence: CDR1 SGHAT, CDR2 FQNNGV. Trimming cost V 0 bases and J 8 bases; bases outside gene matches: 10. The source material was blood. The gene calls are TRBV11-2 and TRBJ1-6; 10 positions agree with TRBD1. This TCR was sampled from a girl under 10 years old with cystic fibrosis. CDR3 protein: CASSLDTSLGQGYSPLHF. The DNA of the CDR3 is TGTGCCAGCAGCTTAGATACAAGTTTGGGACAGGGGTATTCACCCCTCCACTTT.